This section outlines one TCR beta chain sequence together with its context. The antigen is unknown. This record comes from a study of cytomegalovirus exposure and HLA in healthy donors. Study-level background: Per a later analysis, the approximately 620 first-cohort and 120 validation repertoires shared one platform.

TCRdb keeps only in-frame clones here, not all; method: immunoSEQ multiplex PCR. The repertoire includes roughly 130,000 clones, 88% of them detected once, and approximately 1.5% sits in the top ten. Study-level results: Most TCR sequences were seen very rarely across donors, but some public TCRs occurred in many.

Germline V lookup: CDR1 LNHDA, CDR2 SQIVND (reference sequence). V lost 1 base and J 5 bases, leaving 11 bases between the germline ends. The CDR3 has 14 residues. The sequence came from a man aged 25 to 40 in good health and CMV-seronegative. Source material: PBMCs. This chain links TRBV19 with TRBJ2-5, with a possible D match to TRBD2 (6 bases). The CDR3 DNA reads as TGTGCCAGTAGTATAGCCAGACTAGAGGAGACCCAGTACTTC. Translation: CASSIARLEETQYF.